This T cell receptor beta chain was recovered during a study of blood T cell repertoires in COVID-19. Overall study context: Sources were T cells, B-cell-depleted T cells, or PBMCs; the material itself was cDNA or gDNA.

Clones were read by immunoSEQ multiplex PCR, and TCRdb kept only the in-frame ones, dropping some. This table holds tens of thousands of clones, 82% found once. Looked up from germline, CDR1 is SGHVS and CDR2 is FQNEAQ. The CDR3 sequence is 15 residues long. Trimming took off 5 bases at V and 0 bases at J, with 14 bases between the two ends. This sequence was found in a human donor in a cohort sampled during active COVID-19. The material sequenced was peripheral blood. The chain has TRBV7-8 and TRBJ2-7, with no clear D. CDR3 DNA: TGTGCCAGCAGCCCCCGGGTCCTTCGCTCCTACGAGCAGTACTTC. It codes for CASSPRVLRSYEQYF. Full variable domain (rest looked up from reference TRBV7-8 and TRBJ2-7): GAGVSQSPRYKVAKRGQDVALRCDPISGHVSLFWYQQALGQGPEFLTYFQNEAQLDKSGLPSDRFFAERPEGSVSTLKIQRTQQEDSAVYLCASSPRVLRSYEQYFGPGTRLTVT.